The T cell receptor (beta chain) described here comes from a study of cytomegalovirus exposure and HLA in healthy donors. The PCR ran on 60 Vbeta and 13 Jbeta primers. The table came from immunoSEQ multiplex PCR; TCRdb's copy has only in-frame clones and leaves some out. This sample has 120,000 or so clones, with over 70% found just once. Germline loops: CDR1 GTSNPN, CDR2 SVGIG (reference sequence). Trimming left V 3 bases short and J 8 bases short, with 11 bases between. The CDR3 consists of 12 residues. The chain has TRBV30 and TRBJ2-1; D is possibly TRBD1 (6 bases). The sample consisted of PBMCs. The source of this sequence is a woman in her 50s in good health and CMV-seronegative. The CDR3 DNA reads TGTGCCTGGAGGCCTTCAGGGGATGAGCAGTTCTTC. This sequence encodes CAWRPSGDEQFF.